This T cell receptor beta chain emerged from a study of T cell responses to AZD1222 COVID-19 vaccine. Overall study results and limits: The study reported that nearly half of spike-specific TCRs target unmutated variant regions. Only after the peak T cell response were repertoires sampled. Vaccine-related CD4 TCRs covered spike, predominating at 160-218 and 743-854. Donors were chiefly white British, with a greater number of females, and clonal diversity was perhaps underestimated.

As for this clone: The antigen is undetermined.

With V trimmed by 6 bases and J by 7 bases, 5 bases remained unmatched. This CDR3 contains 13 residues. Assay used: immunoSEQ multiplex PCR; TCRdb lists only in-frame clones, some missing. The repertoire holds 140,000 to 150,000 clones, with approximately 89% as singletons. This specimen was peripheral blood, taken on day 0 of AZD1222 vaccination. This receptor was obtained from an adult in good health. V gene TRBV12-3 or TRBV12-4 combines with J gene TRBJ1-4, with 7 positions matching TRBD1. CDR3 protein: CASSGTEVEKLFF. In DNA form, the CDR3 reads TGTGCCAGCAGCGGGACAGAGGTTGAAAAACTGTTTTTT.